Presented here are 26 T cell receptor beta chains from one specimen sequenced in a study of shared clonotypes between healthy human individuals. Using immunoSEQ multiplex PCR, the repertoire was profiled, and TCRdb retains in-frame clones only, with some absent. The data hold roughly 2.6 million clones, with around 90% observed a single time. Sequenced: naive CD4+ T cells sorted from blood. Documented subset: CD45RA+ positively selected. Receptors were obtained from a man younger than 35 in good health.

The gene calls are TRBV28 and TRBJ1-1, with a tentative D call TRBD1 (5 bases). Trimming removed 2 bases at V and 11 bases at J, with 12 bases between. The CDR3 consists of 12 residues. Germline V gene sequence: CDR1 MDHEN, CDR2 SYDVKM. The CDR3 protein is CASSLGGARAFF. In nucleotides, the CDR3 is TGTGCCAGCAGTTTAGGAGGGGCGCGGGCTTTCTTT.

Only a few counts were recorded for this clone. This chain joins TRBV10-3 and TRBJ2-1, with 8 positions matching TRBD1. This CDR3 comprises 15 residues. V shed 6 bases, J shed 0 bases, and the junction held 4 bases outside the gene matches. Germline CDR1 ENHRY, CDR2 SYGVKD. CDR3 nucleotides: TGTGCCATCAGGGGACAGGACTACTCCTACAATGAGCAGTTCTTC. Its translation is CAIRGQDYSYNEQFF.

The CDR3, as DNA: TGTGCCAGCAGTTCCACCGCAGGACTAGCTAACTATGGCTACACCTTC. Protein sequence: CASSSTAGLANYGYTF. J is TRBJ1-2 and V is TRBV6-5; D remains ambiguous. The CDR3 extends over 16 amino acids. With 4 bases removed from V and 0 bases from J, the gap between germline ends came to 15 bases. Germline V gene data show CDR1 as MNHEY and CDR2 as SVGAGI.

The chain uses TRBV30 and TRBJ2-5; D gene uncertain. The V and J ends lost 2 bases and 5 bases respectively, with 9 bases between them. The germline V gene has CDR1 GTSNPN and CDR2 SVGIG (reference sequence). This CDR3 is 12 amino acids long. In nucleotides, the CDR3 is TGTGCCTGGAGTAAGCCCCGGGAGACCCAGTACTTC. This encodes CAWSKPRETQYF.

This clone was observed a handful of times. The CDR3 DNA follows: TGTGCCAGCAGCCCCATTGAGGGGGCGTTGTCACCCCTCCACTTT. It codes for CASSPIEGALSPLHF. This chain connects TRBV7-9 to TRBJ1-6; the match to TRBD1 covers 7 bases. Per the germline V gene, CDR1 is SEHNR and CDR2 is FQNEAQ (reference sequence). The CDR3 consists of 15 residues. The junction had 11 bases not matched to a gene; V was cut back by 5 bases and J by 10 bases. The full variable domain, in which reference TRBV7-9 and TRBJ1-6 provide the parts outside the CDR3, is DTGVSQNPRHKITKRGQNVTFRCDPISEHNRLYWYRQTLGQGPEFLTYFQNEAQLEKSRLLSDRFSAERPKGSFSTLEIQRTEQGDSAMYLCASSPIEGALSPLHFGNGTRLTVT.

The chain employs TRBV7-9 and TRBJ1-2; weak D call: TRBD1 (5 bases). This CDR3 region has 16 residues. Trimming left V 5 bases short and J 8 bases short, with 24 bases between. Germline assignment: CDR1 SEHNR and CDR2 FQNEAQ (reference sequence). CDR3 DNA sequence: TGTGCCAGCAGCGTAACGACGGGGGGGAACGTGGGCGGCTACACCTTC. Translating gives CASSVTTGGNVGGYTF.

The V and J genes are TRBV11-3 and TRBJ1-6; D is undetermined. V lost 3 bases and J lost 7, with 4 bases in between. This CDR3 contains 12 residues. CDR1 SGHNT and CDR2 YENEEA come from the germline V gene. Written as DNA, the CDR3 is TGTGCCAGCAGCTTCGGCAATTCACCCCTCCACTTT. Translating it yields CASSFGNSPLHF.

Concerning this clone itself: Within the sample, other DNA sequences also encode this same CDR3. The rearrangement joins TRBV2 to TRBJ2-3; D gene unclear. Germline V gene lookup returns CDR1 SNHLY and CDR2 FYNNEI. This CDR3 has 10 residues. Trimming removed 9 bases from V and 6 bases from J, with 7 bases in between. CDR3 residues: CASRTDTQYF. The CDR3 region has the DNA TGTGCCAGTCGTACGGATACGCAGTATTTT.

This clone has only one observation. CDR3 DNA: TGTGCCAGCAGCTTAGAAGGGGGGCGTCCAGAGACCCAGTACTTC. This translates into CASSLEGGRPETQYF. V and J are TRBV7-2 and TRBJ2-5; TRBD1 or TRBD2 may be the D gene (6 bases each). Germline values: CDR1 SGHTA, CDR2 FQGNSA. The CDR3 runs to 15 residues. V was cut by 1 base and J by 4 bases, with 13 bases left in between.

The J gene is TRBJ2-7, the V gene TRBV6-1; possible D gene TRBD2, 5 bases. The CDR3 sequence is 14 residues long. Germline CDR1 and CDR2: MNHNS and SASEGT. Trimming left V 7 bases short and J 0 bases short, with 13 bases between. CDR3 loop: CASTRTASSYEQYF. The CDR3 bases are TGTGCCAGCACCCGGACTGCCAGCTCCTACGAGCAGTACTTC.

The genes are TRBV23-1 and TRBJ2-1; TRBD2 might be the D (5 bases). TRBV23-1 is an ORF, with its function uncertain. This CDR3 contains 17 residues. V lost 8 bases to trimming and J lost 6 bases, with 26 bases between them. The CDR3 sequence: CASRFETVHRGRNEQFF. The CDR3 nucleotides read TGCGCCAGCCGCTTCGAGACGGTACACCGGGGTCGCAATGAGCAGTTCTTC.

This clone was recorded a few times. The J gene is TRBJ1-6, the V gene TRBV6-1; a possible D gene is TRBD1 (6 bases). CDR1 is MNHNS and CDR2 is SASEGT in the germline V gene. Trimming took off 1 base at V and 9 bases at J, with 10 bases between the two ends. The CDR3 length is 14 residues. In DNA, the CDR3 is TGTGCCAGCAGTGAAGTGAGAGGGGGTTCACCCCTCCACTTT. Its protein product is CASSEVRGGSPLHF.

J is TRBJ1-2 and V is TRBV5-1; unclear D gene. V dropped 1 base and J dropped 1 base, with 11 bases sitting between them. The CDR3 is made up of 15 amino acids. Per germline, CDR1 SGHRS and CDR2 YFSETQ. The CDR3, as DNA: TGCGCCAGCAGCTTGAAAGGGCCACATAACTATGGCTACACCTTC. Translating it yields CASSLKGPHNYGYTF.

V and J are TRBV6-1 and TRBJ1-5; 8 bases match TRBD1. Germline trimming cut 10 bases from V and 2 bases from J; bases unmatched to any gene: 7. Germline loops: CDR1 MNHNS, CDR2 SASEGT. The CDR3 is 14 amino acids. CDR3 DNA: TGTGCCACCCATCAGGGGGCCGGCAATCAGCCCCAGCATTTT. Translating it yields CATHQGAGNQPQHF.

V and J are TRBV5-1 and TRBJ2-3, with TRBD2 matching 8 bases. Germline CDR1 reads SGHRS; CDR2 reads YFSETQ. CDR3 length: 17 residues. The V gene end was trimmed by 0 bases and the J gene end by 1 base; junction bases not matched to a gene: 7. CDR3 sequence: CASSLASSSGGTDTQYF. The CDR3 DNA is TGCGCCAGCAGCTTGGCCTCTAGTAGCGGGGGCACAGATACGCAGTATTTT.

CDR3 in DNA: TGCAGCGTTAGTCGGGGCTCCTACGAGCAGTACTTC. Translation: CSVSRGSYEQYF. The chain joins TRBV29-1 to TRBJ2-7; maybe TRBD2 (5 bases). CDR1 and CDR2 (germline): SQVTM, ANQGSEA. Trimming took off 5 bases at V and 0 bases at J, with 8 bases between the two ends. The CDR3 contains 12 residues.

J is TRBJ2-7 and V is TRBV10-2, with TRBD1 matching 11 bases. Germline V gene lookup returns CDR1 WSHSY and CDR2 SAAADI. V trimming: 10 bases; J trimming: 3 bases; junction bases outside the gene matches: 2. The CDR3 has 12 residues. CDR3 coding DNA: TGCGCCACCGGGACAGGGGGCTACGAGCAGTACTTC. Protein: CATGTGGYEQYF.

This clone was counted a single time. The J gene is TRBJ1-2, the V gene TRBV6-5; 8 nucleotides agree with TRBD1. After removal of 6 bases from V and 3 bases from J, the junction contained 3 bases not matched to a gene. The CDR3 extends over 13 amino acids. From germline, CDR1 is MNHEY and CDR2 SVGAGI. The CDR3 nucleotides are TGTGCCAGCAGAAGGGGACAGGACTATGGCTACACCTTC. Amino acids: CASRRGQDYGYTF.

This sequence joins TRBV9 and TRBJ2-6; no clear D gene. V lost 0 bases and J lost 0, with 25 bases in between. This CDR3 has 22 amino acids. In germline, CDR1 is SGDLS, CDR2 YYNGEE. Written as DNA, the CDR3 is TGTGCCAGCAGCGTAGCGATTTACAATCCTACGGGCGTTAGCTCTGGGGCCAACGTCCTGACTTTC. Amino acid sequence: CASSVAIYNPTGVSSGANVLTF.

DNA for the CDR3: TGTGCCAGCAGCCTACATCAACAAACCTACGAGCAGTACTTC. Residues: CASSLHQQTYEQYF. The chain uses TRBV14 and TRBJ2-7; D remains ambiguous. The CDR3 has 14 residues. Germline V gene data show CDR1 as SGHDN and CDR2 as FVKESK. Between the trimmed V and J ends, which lost 4 bases and 2 bases, there was a span of 12 bases.

Concerning this clone: This sample also contains other DNA sequences that code for the same CDR3. The CDR3 bases are TGCAGCGTAGGGAGTGAAAAACTGTTTTTT. It translates to CSVGSEKLFF. V gene TRBV29-1 combines with J gene TRBJ1-4; no reliable D call. CDR3 length: 10 amino acids. V was clipped by 6 bases and J by 7 bases, with 6 bases between them. Germline CDR1 SQVTM, CDR2 ANQGSEA.

The chain is built from TRBV6-5 and TRBJ2-7; TRBD2 might be the D (5 bases). V lost 5 bases, J lost 6 bases, and 17 bases lay in between. Germline CDR1 and CDR2: MNHEY and SVGAGI. This CDR3 spans 14 amino acids. CDR3 DNA: TGTGCCAGCAGTACTGACGGCGGCGGGTCCGAGCAGTACTTC. Protein product: CASSTDGGGSEQYF.

The chain recombines TRBV15 with TRBJ2-1, with 8 positions matching TRBD2. V lost 1 base, J lost 0 bases, and 8 bases stayed unmatched. Germline-derived CDR1 and CDR2 are LNHNV and YYDKDF (reference sequence). This CDR3 has 18 amino acids. This chain's CDR3 is CATSRGFSGTSSYNEQFF. The CDR3 DNA reads as TGTGCCACCAGCAGAGGCTTTAGCGGGACGAGCTCCTACAATGAGCAGTTCTTC.

This chain joins TRBV28 and TRBJ2-7, with 7 bases identical to TRBD1. Per the germline V gene, CDR1 is MDHEN and CDR2 is SYDVKM. The CDR3 has 12 residues. J gave up 6 bases and V 6 bases, and 5 bases lay outside the gene matches. The CDR3 DNA follows: TGTGCCAGCAGCCAGACAGGGTCCGAGCAGTACTTC. This gives the protein CASSQTGSEQYF. The variable domain in full, completed from reference TRBV28 and TRBJ2-7, reads DVKVTQSSRYLVKRTGEKVFLECVQDMDHENMFWYRQDPGLGLRLIYFSYDVKMKEKGDIPEGYSVSREKKERFSLILESASTNQTSMYLCASSQTGSEQYFGPGTRLTVT.

The J gene is TRBJ1-2, the V gene TRBV5-1; unclear D gene. This CDR3 has 14 residues. Germline V gene data show CDR1 as SGHRS and CDR2 as YFSETQ. V shed 1 base and J shed 5 bases, with 12 bases lying between them. CDR3 sequence (DNA): TGCGCCAGCAGCTTGACGGATATACTATATGGCTACACCTTC. This translates into CASSLTDILYGYTF.

The chain uses TRBV10-3 and TRBJ1-2; 9 bases line up with TRBD1. This CDR3 is built from 16 residues. Germline-derived CDR1 and CDR2 are ENHRY and SYGVKD. V was clipped by 9 bases and J by 2 bases; unmatched bases: 13. The CDR3 is CAIRTGASGGNYGYTF. The CDR3 coding sequence is TGTGCCATACGGACAGGGGCGTCAGGGGGAAACTATGGCTACACCTTC.